The next 27 T cell receptor beta chains were all read from a single sample in a study of T cell responses to AZD1222 COVID-19 vaccine. The repertoire was sequenced with immunoSEQ multiplex PCR; TCRdb's copy has only in-frame clones and lacks some. The sample carries about 78,000 clones, approximately 86% recorded once. The sequencing used peripheral blood, collected on day 0 of MenACWY control vaccination. The receptors were gathered from an adult in good health.

This clone was found once. V and J are TRBV3-1 (or the pseudogene TRBV3-2) and TRBJ1-2; no clear D gene. Germline lookup yields CDR1 LGHDT and CDR2 YNNKEL (reference sequence). CDR3 length: 13 amino acids. V shed 3 bases and J shed 5 bases, with 10 bases lying between them. DNA for the CDR3: TGTGCCAGCAGCCAGGGTATAAGGTATGGCTACACCTTC. Amino acid sequence: CASSQGIRYGYTF.

The chain joins TRBV4-1 to TRBJ2-7; D is possibly TRBD2 (6 bases). Germline CDR1 reads MGHRA; CDR2 reads YSYEKL. V was pared by 0 bases and J by 6 bases, with 9 bases between. CDR3 length: 13 residues. The CDR3: CASSQDAGREQYF. The CDR3 nucleotides read TGCGCCAGCAGCCAAGATGCGGGGCGCGAGCAGTACTTC.

The chain links TRBV7-8 to TRBJ2-7; unclear D gene. The germline V and J ends were trimmed by 2 bases and 4 bases, with 6 bases remaining between them. The CDR3 consists of 12 residues. Germline assignment: CDR1 SGHVS and CDR2 FQNEAQ. The CDR3 reads CASSLSTYEQYF. CDR3 DNA: TGTGCCAGCAGCTTAAGTACTTACGAGCAGTACTTC.

The chain carries TRBV7-6 and TRBJ2-2, with D unclear. V gave up 4 bases and J gave up 5 bases, with 14 bases separating them. The CDR3 is 15 amino acids. Germline loops: CDR1 SGHVS, CDR2 FNYEAQ. The CDR3 nucleotides are TGTGCCAGCAGCTCGGTACTACCCGGGACCGGGGAGCTGTTTTTT. It translates to CASSSVLPGTGELFF.

The chain has TRBV6-5 and TRBJ1-6; 7 nucleotides agree with TRBD1. The CDR3 sequence is 14 residues long. V shed 7 bases and J 5 bases; nucleotides not matched to a gene: 5. Germline lookup yields CDR1 MNHEY and CDR2 SVGAGI. The CDR3: CASNRGQDNSPLHF. DNA for the CDR3: TGTGCCAGCAACAGAGGACAGGATAATTCACCCCTCCACTTT.

The chain couples TRBV9 to TRBJ1-5, with unresolved D. CDR3 length equals 14 residues. Trimming removed 0 bases from V and 7 bases from J, with 11 bases in between. The germline V gene has CDR1 SGDLS and CDR2 YYNGEE. The CDR3 DNA sequence: TGTGCCAGCAGCGTAGATCCCTTGGGGCAGCCCCAGCATTTT. Translating gives CASSVDPLGQPQHF.

The chain links TRBV13 to TRBJ1-2; tentatively, D is TRBD1 (5 bases). V lost 5 bases, J lost 2 bases, and 15 bases lay in between. CDR3 length: 15 amino acids. CDR1 is PRHDT, CDR2 FYEKMQ, per germline (reference sequence). The CDR3 is CASSSGTRENYGYTF. The CDR3 DNA is TGTGCCAGCAGCAGTGGAACCAGGGAGAACTATGGCTACACCTTC.

V usage is TRBV4-3 and J usage is TRBJ2-1; 8 bases are a match to TRBD2. Germline V CDR1 and CDR2: LGHNA, YSLEER. V was clipped by 0 bases and J by 3 bases; unmatched bases: 4. CDR3 length: 16 amino acids. The CDR3 loop reads CASSQDWAGGYNEQFF. DNA of the CDR3: TGCGCCAGCAGCCAAGATTGGGCGGGGGGCTACAATGAGCAGTTCTTC.

The chain combines TRBV21-1 with TRBJ2-1. TRBV21-1 corresponds to a pseudogene. The length of the CDR3 is 13 residues. CDR3 loop: CAPPGAPHNEQFF. CDR3 sequence (DNA): TGTGCCCCCCCGGGGGCGCCACACAATGAGCAGTTCTTC.

The J gene is TRBJ2-7, the V gene TRBV15, with D possibly being TRBD1 (6 bases). The V gene's germline CDR1 is LNHNV and CDR2 YYDKDF (reference sequence). Deletions cut 8 bases from V and 2 bases from J, with 16 bases between. The CDR3 spans 14 residues. The CDR3 bases are TGTGCCACCGCGAAAGGGGACACCCCCTACGAGCAGTACTTC. Its translation is CATAKGDTPYEQYF. Full variable domain (missing parts from reference TRBV15 and TRBJ2-7): DAMVIQNPRYQVTQFGKPVTLSCSQTLNHNVMYWYQQKSSQAPKLLFHYYDKDFNNEADTPDNFQSRRPNTSFCFLDIRSPGLGDTAMYLCATAKGDTPYEQYFGPGTRLTVT.

This clone was counted once. The chain couples TRBV5-6 to TRBJ2-2; 8 bases align to TRBD1. Germline CDR1 SGHDT, CDR2 YYEEEE. This CDR3 has 13 amino acids. J gave up 7 bases and V 3 bases, and 2 bases lay outside the gene matches. The CDR3 protein is CASSWTGRGELFF. In nucleotides, the CDR3 is TGTGCCAGCAGCTGGACAGGGCGCGGGGAGCTGTTTTTT.

The rearrangement joins TRBV28 to TRBJ2-7; D uncertain. The V end was cut by 4 bases, the J end by 3 bases, with 7 bases between. The germline gives CDR1 MDHEN, CDR2 SYDVKM. CDR3 size: 12 residues. Written as DNA, the CDR3 is TGTGCCAGCAGTTCCCCACACTACGAGCAGTACTTC. Amino acid sequence: CASSSPHYEQYF.

The V and J genes are TRBV9 and TRBJ1-2, with no clear D. The germline V and J ends were trimmed by 0 bases and 2 bases, with 11 bases remaining between them. Germline V CDR1 and CDR2: SGDLS, YYNGEE. CDR3 length: 15 amino acids. The CDR3 spells CASSVARQANYGYTF. In DNA, the CDR3 is TGTGCCAGCAGCGTAGCTCGGCAGGCGAACTATGGCTACACCTTC.

The chain recombines TRBV30 with TRBJ2-2; D unresolved. Germline assignment: CDR1 GTSNPN and CDR2 SVGIG (reference sequence). V lost 5 bases, J lost 5 bases, and 6 bases lay in between. This CDR3 has 11 amino acids. CDR3 sequence: CAWATTGELFF. CDR3 DNA: TGTGCCTGGGCGACGACCGGGGAGCTGTTTTTT.

The chain is built from TRBV7-9 and TRBJ2-4, with D perhaps TRBD2 (5 bases). CDR3 length: 15 residues. V lost 4 bases, J lost 2 bases, and 12 bases lay in between. The germline CDR1 and CDR2 sequences are SEHNR and FQNEAQ (reference sequence). The chain's CDR3 is CASSYQVASKNIQYF. The CDR3 DNA follows: TGTGCCAGCAGCTACCAGGTAGCGTCCAAAAACATTCAGTACTTC. The full variable domain, rest sourced from reference TRBV7-9 and TRBJ2-4, is DTGVSQNPRHKITKRGQNVTFRCDPISEHNRLYWYRQTLGQGPEFLTYFQNEAQLEKSRLLSDRFSAERPKGSFSTLEIQRTEQGDSAMYLCASSYQVASKNIQYFGAGTRLSVL.

This chain links TRBV19 with TRBJ1-6, with D possibly TRBD1 on 6 matching bases. This CDR3 has 13 amino acids. CDR1 and CDR2 from the germline V gene are LNHDA and SQIVND (reference sequence). The V gene lost 2 bases and the J gene lost 11 bases, with 10 bases spanning the gap. The CDR3 is CASSIPGAAPLHF. CDR3 coding DNA: TGTGCCAGTAGTATACCGGGGGCTGCACCCCTCCACTTT.

The rearrangement joins TRBV3-1 (or the pseudogene TRBV3-2) to TRBJ1-4; 8 bases align to TRBD1. The germline V gene has CDR1 LGHDT and CDR2 YNNKEL (reference sequence). The CDR3 is made up of 16 amino acids. V lost 4 bases to trimming and J lost 4 bases; unmatched junction nucleotides: 8. CDR3 DNA sequence: TGTGCCAGCAGCCCACTTCGGACAGGGATTAATGAAAAACTGTTTTTT. Translation: CASSPLRTGINEKLFF.

The chain uses TRBV5-1 and TRBJ1-1; weak D call: TRBD1 (6 bases). V was shortened by 6 bases and J by 2 bases, with 11 bases between the two germline ends. CDR1 and CDR2 from the germline V gene are SGHRS and YFSETQ. CDR3 size: 13 residues. The CDR3 region is CASTGGANTEAFF. The CDR3 bases are TGCGCCAGCACCGGGGGGGCCAACACTGAAGCTTTCTTT.

V usage is TRBV7-9 and J usage is TRBJ2-5; the D is unclear. V lost 2 bases, J lost 5 bases, and 9 bases lay in between. CDR1 and CDR2 from the germline V gene are SEHNR and FQNEAQ (reference sequence). The CDR3 consists of 13 residues. CDR3 residues: CASSLRMGETQYF. In nucleotides, the CDR3 is TGTGCCAGCAGCTTAAGGATGGGGGAGACCCAGTACTTC.

The chain couples TRBV5-4 to TRBJ2-3, with a possible D match to TRBD2 (7 bases). The CDR3 has 17 amino acids. From germline, CDR1 is SGHNT and CDR2 YYREEE (reference sequence). V lost 0 bases to trimming and J lost 0 bases, with 14 bases between them. The CDR3, as DNA: TGTGCCAGCAGCTTGGCCTCGCGGGGGCCTAGCACAGATACGCAGTATTTT. Its protein is CASSLASRGPSTDTQYF.

The chain uses TRBV19 and TRBJ1-1, with TRBD1 as a possible D gene (6 bases). This CDR3 has 17 amino acids. Trimming shortened V by 5 bases and J by 4 bases, and 23 bases separated the two germline ends. Germline values: CDR1 LNHDA, CDR2 SQIVND (reference sequence). CDR3 DNA: TGTGCCAGTAGTCCCGGGTTCGGGCGGGGGCAAGGCACTGAAGCTTTCTTT. This gives the protein CASSPGFGRGQGTEAFF.

The count of this clone is one. This chain connects TRBV4-3 to TRBJ2-1, with TRBD2 matching over 7 bases. The V gene's germline CDR1 is LGHNA and CDR2 YSLEER. The ends lost 6 bases at V and 0 bases at J; junction bases unmatched: 5. This CDR3 comprises 15 residues. In DNA, the CDR3 is TGCGCCAGCAGTCCCCAGCGGGACTCCTACAATGAGCAGTTCTTC. Its protein is CASSPQRDSYNEQFF.

The chain links TRBV4-1 to TRBJ1-4; D is uncertain. The germline V gene encodes CDR1 MGHRA and CDR2 YSYEKL. CDR3 size: 15 residues. With 4 bases removed from V and 8 bases from J, the gap between germline ends came to 17 bases. The CDR3 spells CASSLGEAAWEKLFF. The CDR3 nucleotides are TGCGCCAGCAGCCTGGGTGAGGCCGCATGGGAAAAACTGTTTTTT.

This sequence joins TRBV12-3 or TRBV12-4 and TRBJ1-5; the D is unclear. CDR3 length equals 12 residues. The germline V and J ends were trimmed by 3 bases and 7 bases, with 7 bases remaining between them. The DNA of the CDR3 is TGTGCCAGCAGTTTTTATGGCCAGCCCCAGCATTTT. This codes for CASSFYGQPQHF.

V and J are TRBV7-8 and TRBJ1-5; TRBD1 agrees at 11 bases. The ends lost 5 bases at V and 0 bases at J; junction bases unmatched: 9. CDR3 length equals 18 residues. Per germline, CDR1 SGHVS and CDR2 FQNEAQ. The CDR3 region is CASSGRTGGEGSNQPQHF. The CDR3 nucleotides read TGTGCCAGCAGCGGGCGGACAGGGGGCGAGGGTAGCAATCAGCCCCAGCATTTT. Full variable domain (missing parts from reference TRBV7-8 and TRBJ1-5): GAGVSQSPRYKVAKRGQDVALRCDPISGHVSLFWYQQALGQGPEFLTYFQNEAQLDKSGLPSDRFFAERPEGSVSTLKIQRTQQEDSAVYLCASSGRTGGEGSNQPQHFGDGTRLSIL.

This clone is labeled as medium-sized. V gene TRBV7-2 combines with J gene TRBJ1-6, with a possible D match to TRBD1 (6 bases). CDR1 and CDR2 from the germline V gene are SGHTA and FQGNSA. Deletions cut 0 bases from V and 7 bases from J, with 10 bases between. The CDR3 is 15 residues long. The CDR3 spells CASSLAHRENSPLHF. DNA of the CDR3: TGTGCCAGCAGCTTAGCGCACAGGGAGAATTCACCCCTCCACTTT.

The rearrangement uses TRBV27 and TRBJ1-6; D unresolved. Trimming shortened V by 11 bases and J by 0 bases, and 26 bases separated the two germline ends. Germline loops: CDR1 MNHEY, CDR2 SMNVEV (reference sequence). The CDR3 is 19 amino acids. The CDR3 region is CAPPCRRAGLSSYNSPLHF. The CDR3 region has the DNA TGTGCCCCCCCGTGTAGACGAGCAGGACTTAGCTCCTATAATTCACCCCTCCACTTT.